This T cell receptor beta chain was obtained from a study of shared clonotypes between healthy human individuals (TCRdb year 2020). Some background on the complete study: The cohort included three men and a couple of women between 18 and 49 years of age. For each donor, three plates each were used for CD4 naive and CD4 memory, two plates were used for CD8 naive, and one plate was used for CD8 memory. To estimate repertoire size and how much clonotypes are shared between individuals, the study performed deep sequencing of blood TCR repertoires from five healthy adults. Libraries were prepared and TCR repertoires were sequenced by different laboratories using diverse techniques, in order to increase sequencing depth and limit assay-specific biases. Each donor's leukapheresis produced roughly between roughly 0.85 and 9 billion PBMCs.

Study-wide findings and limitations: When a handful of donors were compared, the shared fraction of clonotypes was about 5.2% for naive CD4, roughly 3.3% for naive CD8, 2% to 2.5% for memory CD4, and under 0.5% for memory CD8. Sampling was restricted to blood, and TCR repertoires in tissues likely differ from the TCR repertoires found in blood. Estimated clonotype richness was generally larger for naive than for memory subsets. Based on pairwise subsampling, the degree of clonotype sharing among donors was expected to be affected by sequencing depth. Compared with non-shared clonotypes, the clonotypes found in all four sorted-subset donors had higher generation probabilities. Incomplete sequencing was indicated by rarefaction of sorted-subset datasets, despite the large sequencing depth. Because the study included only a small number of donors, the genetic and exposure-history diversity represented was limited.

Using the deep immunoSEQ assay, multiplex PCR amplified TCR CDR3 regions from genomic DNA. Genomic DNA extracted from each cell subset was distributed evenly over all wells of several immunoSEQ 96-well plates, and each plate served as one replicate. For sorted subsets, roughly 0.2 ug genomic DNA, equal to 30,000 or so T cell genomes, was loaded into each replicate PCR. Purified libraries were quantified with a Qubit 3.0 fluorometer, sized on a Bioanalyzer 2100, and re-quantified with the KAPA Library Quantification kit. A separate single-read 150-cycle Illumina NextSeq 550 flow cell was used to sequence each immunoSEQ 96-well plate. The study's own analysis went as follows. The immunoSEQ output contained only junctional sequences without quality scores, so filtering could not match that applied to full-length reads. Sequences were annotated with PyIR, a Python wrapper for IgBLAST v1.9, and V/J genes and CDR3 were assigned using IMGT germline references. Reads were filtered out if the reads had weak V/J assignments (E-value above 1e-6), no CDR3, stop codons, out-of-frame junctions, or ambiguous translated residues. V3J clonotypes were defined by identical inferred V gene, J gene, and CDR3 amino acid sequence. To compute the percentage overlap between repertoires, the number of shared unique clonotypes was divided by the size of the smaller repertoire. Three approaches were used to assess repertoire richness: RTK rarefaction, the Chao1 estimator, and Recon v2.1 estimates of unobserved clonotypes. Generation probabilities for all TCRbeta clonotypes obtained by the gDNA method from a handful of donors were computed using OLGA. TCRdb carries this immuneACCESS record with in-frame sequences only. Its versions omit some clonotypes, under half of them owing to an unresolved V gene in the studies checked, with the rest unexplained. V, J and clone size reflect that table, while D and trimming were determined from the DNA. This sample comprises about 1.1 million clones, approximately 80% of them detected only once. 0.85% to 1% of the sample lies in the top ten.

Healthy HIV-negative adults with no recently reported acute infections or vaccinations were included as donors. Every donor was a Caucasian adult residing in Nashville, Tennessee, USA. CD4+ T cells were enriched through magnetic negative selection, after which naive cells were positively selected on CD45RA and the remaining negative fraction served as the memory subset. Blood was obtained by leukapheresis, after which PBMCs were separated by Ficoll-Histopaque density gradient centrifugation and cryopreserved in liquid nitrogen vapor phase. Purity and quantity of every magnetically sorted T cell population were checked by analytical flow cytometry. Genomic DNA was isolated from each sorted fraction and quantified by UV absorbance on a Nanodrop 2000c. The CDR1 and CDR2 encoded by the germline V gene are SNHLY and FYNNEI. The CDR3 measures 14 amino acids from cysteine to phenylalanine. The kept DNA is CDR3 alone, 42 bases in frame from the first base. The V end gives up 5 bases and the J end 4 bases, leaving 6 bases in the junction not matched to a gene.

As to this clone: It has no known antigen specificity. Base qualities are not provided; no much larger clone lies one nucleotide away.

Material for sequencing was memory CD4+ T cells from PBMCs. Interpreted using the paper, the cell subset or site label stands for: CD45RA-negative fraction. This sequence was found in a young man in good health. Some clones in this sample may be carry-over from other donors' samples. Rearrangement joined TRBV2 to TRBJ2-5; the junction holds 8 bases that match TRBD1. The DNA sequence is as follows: TGTGCCAGCAGTACCCAGGGGGCTGGAGAGACCCAGTACTTC. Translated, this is CASSTQGAGETQYF.